The next 2 T cell receptor beta chains were all read from a single sample in a study of blood T cell repertoires in COVID-19. Profiled with immunoSEQ multiplex PCR; TCRdb holds only in-frame clones, not every one. The sample includes 200,000 to 300,000 clones, more than 70% seen only once; the top ten take roughly 2.5%. The specimen was PBMCs or T cells enriched from blood (not recorded which). These receptors were obtained from a woman between 35 and 50 years old with acute COVID-19.

This clone was counted once. The rearrangement joins TRBV11-3 to TRBJ2-5; TRBD1 agrees at 10 bases. Looked up from germline, CDR1 is SGHNT and CDR2 is YENEEA. The CDR3 runs 15 residues. Germline trimming cut 8 bases from V and 4 bases from J; bases unmatched to any gene: 10. Here the CDR3 reads CASGPGTGVRETQYF. The CDR3 DNA reads as TGTGCCAGCGGACCCGGGACAGGGGTCCGAGAGACCCAGTACTTC.

DNA for the CDR3: TGTGCCACAGAGCGGGAGGATTACAATGAGCAGTTCTTC. This sequence encodes CATEREDYNEQFF. The chain combines TRBV24-1 with TRBJ2-1; 9 positions agree with TRBD2. Trimming took 10 bases from V and 4 from J; bases not matched to a gene: 4. The length of the CDR3 is 13 residues. CDR1 KGHDR and CDR2 SFDVKD come from the germline V gene.